Below, 24 T cell receptor beta chains from the same sample are listed, as sequenced in a study of CD8+ T cells in alopecia areata. Following RNA extraction, reverse transcription yielded cDNA that acted as the sequencing template. Data came from immunoSEQ multiplex PCR; TCRdb stores just in-frame clones and leaves some out. The table has about 180,000 clones, around 63% seen once. Sample: CD4+ T cells sorted from blood, taken at week 0. The receptors were gathered from a human donor with alopecia areata.

CDR3 protein: CAGRLAGLTDTQYF. The CDR3 DNA is TGTGCCGGAAGACTAGCGGGGCTCACAGATACGCAGTATTTT. This rearrangement joins TRBV30 to TRBJ2-3; 11 positions agree with TRBD2. Trimming at V came to 8 bases and at J to 2 bases, leaving 6 bases not matched to a gene. CDR3 length: 14 residues. Germline lookup yields CDR1 GTSNPN and CDR2 SVGIG (reference sequence).

The rearrangement links TRBV7-2 to TRBJ1-5; unclear D gene. Trimming took 2 bases from V and 1 from J, leaving 9 bases between them. The CDR3 runs to 15 residues. Germline V gene lookup returns CDR1 SGHTA and CDR2 FQGNSA. The CDR3 coding sequence is TGTGCCAGCAGCTTATTGGGCGGGAGCAATCAGCCCCAGCATTTT. Translating it yields CASSLLGGSNQPQHF.

The DNA for the CDR3 is TGTGCCAGCAGCCCTGATTACGAGCAGTACTTC. Protein: CASSPDYEQYF. The rearrangement uses TRBV25-1 and TRBJ2-7; D remains ambiguous. Germline V gives CDR1 MGHDK, CDR2 SYGVNS. This CDR3 region has 11 residues. Trimming cost V 6 bases and J 4 bases, with 7 bases left between them.

V gene TRBV6-5 combines with J gene TRBJ1-2; 7 bases are a match to TRBD1. J gave up 6 bases and V 2 bases, and 3 bases lay outside the gene matches. This CDR3 comprises 13 residues. Germline lookup yields CDR1 MNHEY and CDR2 SVGAGI. The CDR3 DNA reads as TGTGCCAGCAGTTACCCACAGGGGAATGGCTACACCTTC. Amino acid sequence: CASSYPQGNGYTF.

This clone appeared a few times. The rearrangement links TRBV5-6 to TRBJ2-5; either TRBD1 or TRBD2 may fit D (5 bases each). Trimming removed 1 base from V and 3 bases from J, with 16 bases in between. This CDR3 spans 16 amino acids. Germline V gene sequence: CDR1 SGHDT, CDR2 YYEEEE. The CDR3 DNA reads TGTGCCAGCAGCTTGATTGTGACGAGGGGAGAAGAGACCCAGTACTTC. Its translation is CASSLIVTRGEETQYF.

CDR3 sequence (DNA): TGTGCCAGCAGTGAACAAGCCAGGCCCGGGAGGAACTATGGCTACACCTTC. Its translation is CASSEQARPGRNYGYTF. J is TRBJ1-2 and V is TRBV2; D call uncertain. V gave up 2 bases and J gave up 2 bases, with 18 bases separating them. Germline CDR1 and CDR2: SNHLY and FYNNEI. The CDR3 covers 17 residues.

A few counts support this clone. The V call is TRBV4-1, the J call TRBJ2-2, with TRBD2 identical over 10 bases. Per germline, CDR1 MGHRA and CDR2 YSYEKL. This CDR3 is 15 amino acids long. V lost 7 bases to trimming and J lost 7 bases; unmatched junction nucleotides: 9. The CDR3 sequence is CASKRSGGAGGELFF. In nucleotides, the CDR3 is TGCGCCAGCAAGAGGAGCGGGGGGGCAGGCGGGGAGCTGTTTTTT.

The chain couples TRBV2 to TRBJ2-5; no firm D call. This CDR3 is built from 12 residues. The germline CDR1 and CDR2 sequences are SNHLY and FYNNEI. Deletions cut 0 bases from V and 5 bases from J, with 4 bases between. CDR3 region: CASSEAEETQYF. CDR3 DNA sequence: TGTGCCAGCAGTGAAGCGGAGGAGACCCAGTACTTC.

The chain links TRBV19 to TRBJ2-6; no definite D call. The CDR3 totals 14 residues. The V end was cut by 3 bases, the J end by 1 base, with 4 bases between. The germline gives CDR1 LNHDA, CDR2 SQIVND (reference sequence). CDR3 sequence: CASSMSSGANVLTF. The CDR3 DNA follows: TGTGCCAGTAGTATGTCTTCTGGGGCCAACGTCCTGACTTTC.

The J gene is TRBJ2-1, the V gene TRBV29-1, with TRBD2 matching 9 bases. In germline, CDR1 is SQVTM, CDR2 ANQGSEA. J gave up 4 bases and V 7 bases, and 17 bases lay outside the gene matches. This CDR3 has 17 residues. The CDR3 reads CSASGLPLAGRYNEQFF. The DNA for the CDR3 is TGCAGCGCCTCAGGCCTGCCTCTAGCGGGGCGGTACAATGAGCAGTTCTTC.

The rearrangement uses TRBV19 and TRBJ1-5; no firm D call. Germline CDR1 reads LNHDA; CDR2 reads SQIVND (reference sequence). V was clipped by 3 bases and J by 6 bases, with 12 bases between them. The CDR3 is made up of 14 amino acids. CDR3 in amino acids: CASSIRLRRQPQHF. The DNA of the CDR3 is TGTGCCAGTAGTATCCGTCTCCGACGTCAGCCCCAGCATTTT.

In regard to this clone: Other DNA sequences in this sample translate to the same CDR3. The gene calls are TRBV30 and TRBJ1-1; no clear D gene. The length of the CDR3 is 13 residues. V was clipped by 0 bases and J by 1 base, with 6 bases between them. Germline CDR1 GTSNPN, CDR2 SVGIG (reference sequence). The CDR3 sequence: CAWSVGRNTEAFF. CDR3 bases: TGTGCCTGGAGTGTTGGTAGGAACACTGAAGCTTTCTTT.

This clone was seen only a few times. The chain has TRBV10-3 and TRBJ2-3, with 10 bases aligning to TRBD2. CDR1 is ENHRY and CDR2 is SYGVKD in the germline V gene. V lost 4 bases and J lost 6; bases outside the gene matches: 7. This CDR3 has 15 amino acids. In nucleotides, the CDR3 is TGTGCCATCAGTGTTGAGCGGGGGGGCTCGGATACGCAGTATTTT. Its translation: CAISVERGGSDTQYF.

This clone has a handful of counts. The chain joins TRBV13 to TRBJ2-6; the D call may be TRBD1 or TRBD2 (5 bases each). The CDR3 contains 15 residues. V dropped 5 bases and J dropped 1 base, with 9 bases sitting between them. The germline V gene encodes CDR1 PRHDT and CDR2 FYEKMQ (reference sequence). For the CDR3, the DNA is TGTGCCAGCAGCCTGAGGGGTTCTGGGGCCAACGTCCTGACTTTC. Its protein is CASSLRGSGANVLTF. Variable domain in full (rest from reference TRBV13 and TRBJ2-6): AAGVIQSPRHLIKEKRETATLKCYPIPRHDTVYWYQQGPGQDPQFLISFYEKMQSDKGSIPDRFSAQQFSDYHSELNMSSLELGDSALYFCASSLRGSGANVLTFGAGSRLTVL.

This chain links TRBV29-1 with TRBJ1-2, with D unresolved. V lost 6 bases, J lost 3 bases, and 11 bases lay in between. Per germline, CDR1 SQVTM and CDR2 ANQGSEA. The CDR3 is 12 residues long. The CDR3 nucleotides are TGCAGCGTGTCTCATAGCGACTATGGCTACACCTTC. Translating gives CSVSHSDYGYTF.

This clone was observed a handful of times. Here the CDR3 DNA reads TGCAGCGTCGGGAAGGGGGCGAACACCGGGGAGCTGTTTTTT. Translating gives CSVGKGANTGELFF. The chain combines TRBV29-1 with TRBJ2-2, with a weak D call TRBD1 (6 bases). V lost 6 bases to trimming and J lost 0 bases, with 11 bases between them. The CDR3 contains 14 residues. Germline V gene lookup returns CDR1 SQVTM and CDR2 ANQGSEA.

This chain joins TRBV19 and TRBJ2-6, with unresolved D. V was trimmed by 3 bases and J by 0 bases, leaving 9 bases between them. Looked up from germline, CDR1 is LNHDA and CDR2 is SQIVND (reference sequence). This CDR3 has 16 residues. DNA for the CDR3: TGTGCCAGTAGTATCCTACCCTCCTCTGGGGCCAACGTCCTGACTTTC. Protein: CASSILPSSGANVLTF.

This clone was seen just once. The chain uses TRBV7-2 and TRBJ1-2; D unclear. The germline gives CDR1 SGHTA, CDR2 FQGNSA. CDR3 length: 13 amino acids. Trimming pared 4 bases from V and 7 bases from J, leaving 13 bases between. The CDR3 loop is CASSSPPGGGYTF. The DNA for the CDR3 is TGTGCCAGCAGCTCACCACCGGGCGGTGGCTACACCTTC. The whole variable domain, remainder taken from reference TRBV7-2 and TRBJ1-2, is GAGVSQSPSNKVTEKGKDVELRCDPISGHTALYWYRQSLGQGLEFLIYFQGNSAPDKSGLPSDRFSAERTGGSVSTLTIQRTQQEDSAVYLCASSSPPGGGYTFGSGTRLTVV.

The V call is TRBV7-2, the J call TRBJ2-3, with D perhaps TRBD2 (5 bases). The CDR3 length is 14 residues. The V gene lost 5 bases and the J gene lost 2 bases, with 11 bases spanning the gap. CDR1 SGHTA and CDR2 FQGNSA come from the germline V gene. The DNA of the CDR3 is TGTGCCAGCAGCCCCGGGGATTACACAGATACGCAGTATTTT. It translates to CASSPGDYTDTQYF.

This clone was detected a few times. Other DNA sequences within the sample encode an identical CDR3. The V call is TRBV29-1, the J call TRBJ2-2, with no clear D. This CDR3 is built from 12 residues. Germline CDR1 and CDR2: SQVTM and ANQGSEA. Trimming took 3 bases from V and 1 from J, leaving 3 bases between them. The DNA for the CDR3 is TGCAGCGTTGACAGGAACACCGGGGAGCTGTTTTTT. Its translation: CSVDRNTGELFF.

The genes are TRBV30 and TRBJ1-2; TRBD1 might be the D (5 bases). The V gene's germline CDR1 is GTSNPN and CDR2 SVGIG (reference sequence). Trimming removed 1 base from V and 2 bases from J, with 11 bases in between. This CDR3 is built from 14 residues. The CDR3 DNA is TGTGCCTGGAGTGCCTCGACAGTGAACTATGGCTACACCTTC. As protein: CAWSASTVNYGYTF.

This clone was counted only a few times. This chain joins TRBV29-1 and TRBJ2-3; 7 nucleotides match TRBD2. The CDR3 is 14 amino acids. V dropped 8 bases and J dropped 2; count of bases not matched to a gene: 10. CDR1 is SQVTM, CDR2 ANQGSEA, per germline. The CDR3 nucleotides read TGCAGCTTTACCCAGCGGGACTACACAGATACGCAGTATTTT. Its protein is CSFTQRDYTDTQYF.

To note about this clone: Other DNA sequences within the sample encode an identical CDR3. The chain carries TRBV5-1 and TRBJ2-2; D ambiguous. This CDR3 contains 12 residues. CDR1 is SGHRS, CDR2 YFSETQ, per germline. The V gene lost 3 bases and the J gene lost 2 bases, with 2 bases spanning the gap. The CDR3, as DNA: TGCGCCAGCAGCTCCAACACCGGGGAGCTGTTTTTT. It yields the protein CASSSNTGELFF.

V gene TRBV10-3 combines with J gene TRBJ1-1, with D possibly TRBD1 on 6 matching bases. The CDR3 runs 15 residues. V gave up 6 bases and J gave up 7 bases, with 21 bases separating them. CDR1 is ENHRY and CDR2 is SYGVKD in the germline V gene. Here the CDR3 DNA reads TGTGCCATCAGGATGACCGGGACAAAGGTGGGTGAAGCTTTCTTT. Translation: CAIRMTGTKVGEAFF.